This TCR beta chain was identified in a study of blood T cell repertoires in COVID-19. Whole-study context: Collection of acute and convalescent COVID-19 samples took place in the United States, Italy and Spain.

The Seattle site enrolled patients during active infection and followed them longitudinally. The CDR3 totals 14 residues. CDR1 is SGDLS and CDR2 is YYNGEE in the germline V gene. V lost 4 bases to trimming and J lost 6 bases, with 14 bases between them. Original processing methods: Reference gene primer amplification in the assay estimated nucleated cell counts. The table came from immunoSEQ multiplex PCR; TCRdb's copy has only in-frame clones and leaves some out. V and J calls and clone size are as listed in that table; D and trimming were resolved from the DNA. Among 250,000 to 300,000 clones, about nine tenths were seen once, and the ten largest hold roughly 12%.

The genes are TRBV9 and TRBJ2-1; tentative D call: TRBD2 (6 bases). The TCR originated in a woman under 40 with COVID-19, enrolled during active disease. The sample consisted of peripheral blood. In nucleotides, the CDR3 is TGTGCCAGCAGCCTTTCCGGGGGTTCCAATGAGCAGTTCTTC. It is translated as CASSLSGGSNEQFF.